Listed below are T cell receptor beta chains from one sample, sequenced in a study of OX40 agonist ivuxolimab in advanced cancers. Method: immunoSEQ multiplex PCR; TCRdb's copy keeps in-frame clones and lacks some. Of roughly 91,000 clones in the sample, roughly 95% were seen once. The material sequenced was CD4+ or CD8+ T cells sorted from blood, taken in a trial of the OX40 agonist ivuxolimab. These receptors originate from an adult with an advanced solid tumor such as melanoma, head and neck, liver or kidney cancer. Both conserved end residues are trimmed from each CDR3.

length: 15; J: TRBJ1-4; V: TRBV2; CDR3: ASSAYGTPATNEELF
length: 12; J: TRBJ1-2; V: TRBV9; CDR3: ASSVGGGNYGYT
length: 12; J: TRBJ2-3; V: TRBV27; CDR3: ASSPWQLTDTQY
length: 14; J: TRBJ2-1; V: TRBV14; CDR3: ASSHQTSGAYNEQF
length: 12; J: TRBJ1-1; V: TRBV27; CDR3: ASSSGTGVTEAF
length: 13; J: TRBJ2-1; V: TRBV4-1; CDR3: ASSQVRGTSSEQF
length: 15; J: TRBJ2-3; V: TRBV28; CDR3: ASSLGTSGRAEDTQY
length: 14; J: TRBJ2-3; V: TRBV29-1; CDR3: SPWRLSEGSTDTQY
length: 13; J: TRBJ2-1; V: TRBV5-1; CDR3: ASSLESSSYNEQF
length: 14; J: TRBJ1-1; V: TRBV4-2; CDR3: ASSQDQGSANTEAF
length: 11; J: TRBJ2-7; V: TRBV9; CDR3: ASSVNSGSGQY
length: 13; J: TRBJ2-1; V: TRBV19; CDR3: ASSIELASNNEQF
length: 15; J: TRBJ2-5; V: TRBV7-3; CDR3: ASSLNPLAGGQETQY
length: 10; J: TRBJ2-1; V: TRBV6-6; CDR3: ASRPGRDPGF
length: 13; J: TRBJ2-7; V: TRBV18; CDR3: ASSPPGEVPHEQY
length: 12; J: TRBJ2-1; V: TRBV7-9; CDR3: AIPGGNRYNEQF
length: 11; J: TRBJ2-2; V: TRBV4-1; CDR3: ASSHPGAGELF
length: 14; J: TRBJ2-7; V: TRBV7-9; CDR3: ASSLALGLAGNEQY
length: 13; J: TRBJ2-3; V: TRBV5-1; CDR3: ASSLGGGVADTQY
length: 13; J: TRBJ2-1; V: TRBV4-3; CDR3: ASSQDQGIYNEQF
length: 8; J: TRBJ2-3; V: TRBV29-1; CDR3: SVVADTQY
length: 15; J: TRBJ1-1; V: TRBV9; CDR3: ASSVHRSGLSLTEAF
length: 16; J: TRBJ2-6; V: TRBV11-2; CDR3: ASSFPRGGVDGANVLT
length: 12; J: TRBJ1-1; V: TRBV2; CDR3: ASRGYTGFGEAF
length: 11; J: TRBJ2-7; V: TRBV27; CDR3: ASSFARGHEQY
length: 13; J: TRBJ2-6; V: TRBV9; CDR3: ASTETGSGANVLT
length: 11; J: TRBJ2-5; V: TRBV11-3; CDR3: ASKGDGQETQY
length: 15; J: TRBJ2-7; V: TRBV5-6; CDR3: ASSLGGTSGLNYEQY
length: 11; J: TRBJ2-3; V: TRBV9; CDR3: ASSVTGTDTQY